The present TCR gamma chain was sequenced within a study of γδ T cells in repeated Plasmodium falciparum infection. Study-level points and caveats: Many TCRgamma sequences overlapped between individuals in stable Vgamma9/Vdelta2+ repertoires.

Flow sorting of PBMC yielded separate Vgamma9/Vdelta2+ and Vdelta2-negative gammadelta T cell populations for bulk repertoire analysis. Germline assignment: CDR1 EGSTGY and CDR2 YDSYTSSV. This CDR3 region has 11 residues. TCRdb re-processed the multiplex PCR reads using CATT. There are roughly 24,000 gamma-chain clones in the sample; over 2.5% occur only once, and roughly a third lies in the top ten. As concerns this clone: What it recognizes is unknown. It differs at one base from a far larger clone, so likely a read error. The sample holds other DNA sequences that translate to the same CDR3.

Sequencing was performed on gamma-delta T cells from blood. This clonotype originated in a pool of human donors (malaria-infected and uninfected, not separated). The gene calls are TRGV4 and TRGJ1 or TRGJ2. As TCRdb names no J gene, one was assigned here on the basis of a DNA match to germline. The CDR3 reads CATWDGFEKLF. Here the CDR3 DNA reads TGTGCCACTTGGGATGGTTTCGAGAAACTCTTT.